This TCR beta chain is from a study of T cells after yellow fever vaccination. TCRdb recomputed calls from the 5' RACE reads with MiXCR, one row per CDR3 protein. Of 610,000 or so distinct CDR3 sequences listed, 10% to 15% are singletons. This clonotype was counted many times. The sequencing used PBMCs, collected on the day of the yellow fever booster vaccination. The TCR originated in a man younger than 40 who received the YFV17D yellow fever vaccine.

CDR3 sequence reads: CASSPPGTSYEQYF. For the CDR3, the DNA is TGTGCCAGCAGCCCGCCCGGGACATCCTACGAGCAGTACTTC. The J gene is TRBJ2-7, the V gene TRBV18; TRBD1 is a possible D gene (6 bases). The V gene's germline CDR1 is KGHSH and CDR2 LQKENI. V lost 8 bases and J lost 1, with 15 bases in between. This CDR3 contains 14 residues.